These 14 T cell receptor beta chains were all obtained from the same sample, sequenced in a study of blood T cell repertoires in COVID-19. The protocol was immunoSEQ multiplex PCR, while the TCRdb copy is restricted to in-frame clones and leaves out a portion. The sample contains some 67,000 clones, around 87% of which appear only once. The sequenced material came from peripheral blood. The receptors here all came from a man aged 45-65 years with active COVID-19.

The sample holds one count of this clone. J is TRBJ2-1 and V is TRBV19, with a tentative D call TRBD1 (5 bases). Trimming cost V 3 bases and J 8 bases, with 14 bases left between them. The germline V gene has CDR1 LNHDA and CDR2 SQIVND (reference sequence). The CDR3 runs 14 residues. The chain's CDR3 is CASSIKGHLHEQFF. Here the CDR3 DNA reads TGTGCCAGTAGTATCAAAGGACATCTCCATGAGCAGTTCTTC.

The chain joins TRBV30 to TRBJ2-1, with 9 bases lining up with TRBD2. J was trimmed by 0 bases and V by 1 base; bases with no gene match: 13. Germline V gene data show CDR1 as GTSNPN and CDR2 as SVGIG (reference sequence). The CDR3 length is 19 residues. CDR3 DNA sequence: TGTGCCTGGAGTGGGTCCCCGACTAGCGGTAAAATCTCCTACAATGAGCAGTTCTTC. Amino acid sequence: CAWSGSPTSGKISYNEQFF. The whole variable domain, remainder taken from reference TRBV30 and TRBJ2-1, is SQTIHQWPATLVQPVGSPLSLECTVEGTSNPNLYWYRQAAGRGLQLLFYSVGIGQISSEVPQNLSASRPQDRQFILSSKKLLLSDSGFYLCAWSGSPTSGKISYNEQFFGPGTRLTVL.

This chain connects TRBV14 to TRBJ1-1, with 7 bases that match TRBD1. This CDR3 has 17 residues. Germline V lookup: CDR1 SGHDN, CDR2 FVKESK. After removal of 1 base from V and 5 bases from J, the junction contained 13 bases not matched to a gene. CDR3 nucleotides: TGTGCCAGCAGCCAAGGGGCCAGGGGGTGGCGAGAGACTGAAGCTTTCTTT. Translation: CASSQGARGWRETEAFF.

The CDR3 reads CASSYSTNTDTQYF. The CDR3 nucleotides read TGTGCCAGCAGTTACTCAACTAACACAGATACGCAGTATTTT. The rearrangement joins TRBV6-2 or TRBV6-3 to TRBJ2-3; D uncertain. CDR3 length equals 14 residues. The germline gives CDR1 MNHEY, CDR2 SVGEGT. V was cut by 0 bases and J by 2 bases, with 6 bases left in between.

This chain links TRBV7-2 with TRBJ2-3; 7 bases map to TRBD1. The CDR3 contains 15 residues. V shed 1 base, J shed 6 bases, and the junction held 7 bases outside the gene matches. Germline CDR1 reads SGHTA; CDR2 reads FQGNSA. The CDR3 coding sequence is TGTGCCAGCAGCTTAGGGGGACAGTCCTCCGATACGCAGTATTTT. It encodes CASSLGGQSSDTQYF.

The chain uses TRBV6-1 and TRBJ1-2; 8 nucleotides agree with TRBD1. With 1 base clipped from V and 3 bases from J, the junction kept 7 bases outside the gene matches. The CDR3 spans 16 residues. CDR1 and CDR2 (germline): MNHNS, SASEGT. The CDR3 nucleotides read TGTGCCAGCAGTGAAGTAGGGCAGGGGGCTCACTATGGCTACACCTTC. Amino acid sequence: CASSEVGQGAHYGYTF.

The J gene is TRBJ2-1, the V gene TRBV5-4, with 13 bases matching TRBD2. Per germline, CDR1 SGHNT and CDR2 YYREEE (reference sequence). V dropped 4 bases and J dropped 0; count of bases not matched to a gene: 4. This CDR3 has 17 amino acids. The CDR3 region is CASSGTSGVSSYNEQFF. CDR3 nucleotides: TGTGCCAGCAGCGGGACTAGCGGGGTCAGCTCCTACAATGAGCAGTTCTTC. Using reference TRBV5-4 and TRBJ2-1 for the parts outside the CDR3, the full variable domain is ETGVTQSPTHLIKTRGQQVTLRCSSQSGHNTVSWYQQALGQGPQFIFQYYREEENGRGNFPPRFSGLQFPNYSSELNVNALELDDSALYLCASSGTSGVSSYNEQFFGPGTRLTVL.

The V gene is TRBV5-4, the J gene TRBJ1-2; D might be TRBD1 (5 bases). Germline V gene data show CDR1 as SGHNT and CDR2 as YYREEE (reference sequence). CDR3 length: 14 amino acids. The V and J ends lost 6 bases and 0 bases respectively, with 12 bases between them. The CDR3 region is CASTYRGSNYGYTF. In nucleotides, the CDR3 is TGTGCCAGCACCTACCGGGGGTCTAACTATGGCTACACCTTC.

The chain combines TRBV7-8 with TRBJ2-5; 10 bases are shared with TRBD2. The CDR3 has 20 amino acids. J was trimmed by 0 bases and V by 2 bases; bases with no gene match: 15. CDR1 and CDR2 (germline): SGHVS, FQNEAQ. The CDR3 sequence is CASSLPLAGALLLYQETQYF. CDR3 sequence (DNA): TGTGCCAGCAGCTTACCCCTAGCGGGAGCGCTATTACTTTACCAAGAGACCCAGTACTTC. Complete variable domain (other parts from reference TRBV7-8 and TRBJ2-5): GAGVSQSPRYKVAKRGQDVALRCDPISGHVSLFWYQQALGQGPEFLTYFQNEAQLDKSGLPSDRFFAERPEGSVSTLKIQRTQQEDSAVYLCASSLPLAGALLLYQETQYFGPGTRLLVL.

The CDR3 protein is CASSIWAGTNEKLFF. The DNA for the CDR3 is TGTGCCAGTAGTATCTGGGCCGGTACTAATGAAAAACTGTTTTTT. The chain is built from TRBV19 and TRBJ1-4; D gene uncertain. V lost 3 bases and J 2 bases, leaving 10 bases between the germline ends. This CDR3 has 15 amino acids. CDR1 is LNHDA, CDR2 SQIVND, per germline (reference sequence).

The chain combines TRBV11-3 with TRBJ2-7; tentatively, D is TRBD1 (6 bases). Trimming shortened V by 2 bases and J by 2 bases, and 16 bases separated the two germline ends. The germline gives CDR1 SGHNT, CDR2 YENEEA. The CDR3 has 16 amino acids. The CDR3: CASSLKGEMDPYEQYF. CDR3 DNA: TGTGCCAGCAGCTTAAAGGGGGAAATGGACCCCTACGAGCAGTACTTC.

The DNA of the CDR3 is TGTGCCAGCAGGAAATTGGGCGAAATCAATCAGCCCCAGCATTTT. Its translation: CASRKLGEINQPQHF. The chain combines TRBV6-5 with TRBJ1-5; D gene uncertain. V was shortened by 6 bases and J by 3 bases, with 15 bases between the two germline ends. The length of the CDR3 is 15 residues. Germline CDR1 and CDR2: MNHEY and SVGAGI.

The chain combines TRBV19 with TRBJ2-7; TRBD1 aligns across 9 bases. CDR3 length: 14 amino acids. After removal of 6 bases from V and 6 bases from J, the junction contained 9 bases not matched to a gene. The germline V gene encodes CDR1 LNHDA and CDR2 SQIVND (reference sequence). The CDR3 DNA follows: TGTGCCAGTAGATTCGGGACAGGGCGAGGCGAGCAGTACTTC. Translated, it gives CASRFGTGRGEQYF.

This rearrangement joins TRBV6-5 to TRBJ2-7, with TRBD2 matching 9 bases. Trimming at V came to 6 bases and at J to 1 base, leaving 7 bases not matched to a gene. This CDR3 comprises 15 residues. In germline, CDR1 is MNHEY, CDR2 SVGAGI. CDR3 sequence reads: CASSQKGLASYEQYF. The CDR3 nucleotides read TGTGCCAGCAGCCAGAAGGGACTAGCTTCCTACGAGCAGTACTTC.